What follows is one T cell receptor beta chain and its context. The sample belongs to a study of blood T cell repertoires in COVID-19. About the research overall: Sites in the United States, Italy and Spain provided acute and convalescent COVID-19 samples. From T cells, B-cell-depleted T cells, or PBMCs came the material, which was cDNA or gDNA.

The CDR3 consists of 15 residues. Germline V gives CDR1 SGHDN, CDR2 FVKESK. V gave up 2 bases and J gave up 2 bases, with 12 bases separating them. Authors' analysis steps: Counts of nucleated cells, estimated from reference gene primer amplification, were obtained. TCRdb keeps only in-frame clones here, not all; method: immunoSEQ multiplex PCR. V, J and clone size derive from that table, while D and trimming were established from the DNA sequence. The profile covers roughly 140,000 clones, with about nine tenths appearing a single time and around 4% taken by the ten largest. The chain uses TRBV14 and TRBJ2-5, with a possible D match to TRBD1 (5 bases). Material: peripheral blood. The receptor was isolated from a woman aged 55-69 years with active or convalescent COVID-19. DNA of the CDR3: TGTGCCAGCAGCCAATCGCAGGGCTCTCAAGAGACCCAGTACTTC. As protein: CASSQSQGSQETQYF.